A single sample is the source of the 2 T cell receptor beta chains below, sequenced in a study of T cell changes during pregnancy in multiple sclerosis. This table comes from immunoSEQ multiplex PCR, and its TCRdb copy is limited to in-frame clones, with some not included. The table lists about 83,000 clones, around 90% of them singletons. Source: PBMCs, taken in the first trimester of pregnancy. The receptors here all came from a female donor in good health, serving as a control in a pregnancy study. Some clones in this sample may be carry-over from other donors' samples.

The DNA of the CDR3 is TGCGCCAGCAGCAAGGACAGGGCGGAGGGTAACTATGGCTACACCTTC. It yields the protein CASSKDRAEGNYGYTF. The rearrangement uses TRBV5-1 and TRBJ1-2; 8 bases map to TRBD1. With V trimmed by 4 bases and J by 1 base, 9 bases remained unmatched. The CDR3 has 16 amino acids. CDR1 SGHRS and CDR2 YFSETQ come from the germline V gene.

The CDR3: CASSSAVGGNPYEQYF. CDR3 nucleotides: TGTGCCAGCAGCTCCGCGGTCGGGGGTAACCCCTACGAGCAGTACTTC. The chain employs TRBV7-9 and TRBJ2-7; TRBD2 is a possible D gene (6 bases). V gave up 4 bases and J gave up 2 bases, with 18 bases separating them. Germline V gene data show CDR1 as SEHNR and CDR2 as FQNEAQ (reference sequence). The CDR3 contains 16 residues.